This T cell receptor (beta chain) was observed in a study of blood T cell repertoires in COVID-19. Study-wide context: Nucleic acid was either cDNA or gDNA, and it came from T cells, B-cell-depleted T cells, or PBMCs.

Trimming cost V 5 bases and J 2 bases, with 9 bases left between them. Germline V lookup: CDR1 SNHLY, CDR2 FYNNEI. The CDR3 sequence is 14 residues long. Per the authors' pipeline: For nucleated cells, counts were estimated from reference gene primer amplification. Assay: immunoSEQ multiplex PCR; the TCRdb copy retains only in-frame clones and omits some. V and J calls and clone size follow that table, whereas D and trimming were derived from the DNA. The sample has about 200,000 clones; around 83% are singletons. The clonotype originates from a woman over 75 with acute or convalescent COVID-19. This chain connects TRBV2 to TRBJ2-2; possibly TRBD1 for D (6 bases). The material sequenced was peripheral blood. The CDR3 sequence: CASSLDSNTGELFF. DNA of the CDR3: TGTGCCAGCAGTCTGGACAGTAACACCGGGGAGCTGTTTTTT.